Listed below are T cell receptor beta chains from one sample, sequenced in a study of T cells in Graves' hyperthyroidism and ophthalmopathy. TCRdb reprocessed the multiplex PCR reads with MiXCR, giving one entry per CDR3 protein. The sample lists approximately 700,000 distinct CDR3 sequences, roughly 17% occurring once. Sequencing used blood. All receptors derive from a man younger than 35 with Graves' hyperthyroidism. Both conserved end residues are part of each CDR3.

v_call,j_call,cdr3_aa
TRBV18,TRBJ2-7,CASRTGGGDEQYF
TRBV25-1,TRBJ2-5,CASSELGVVTEETQYF
TRBV7-7,TRBJ2-3,CASVPRGVGTDTQYF
TRBV20-1,TRBJ2-1,CSARALDSGIIEQFF
TRBV4-2,TRBJ2-5,CASSQVKRPGETQYF
TRBV2,TRBJ2-3,CASRSRLKSSTDTQYF
TRBV24-1,TRBJ2-3,CATSDLRAGSTDTQYF
TRBV7-2,TRBJ2-1,CASRYGGSSYNEQFF
TRBV28,TRBJ2-7,CASSLLVDEQYF
TRBV29-1,TRBJ1-2,CSVTTGGAGYGYTF
TRBV7-2,TRBJ1-1,CASSLQQGRGEAFF
TRBV15,TRBJ2-7,CATSMGQGSYEQYF
TRBV4-3,TRBJ2-7,CASSLYWGVSSYEQYF
TRBV27,TRBJ1-4,CASSPRNRVYEKLFF
TRBV20-1,TRBJ2-7,CSARGESEQYF
TRBV18,TRBJ2-7,CATSAGFSYEQYF
TRBV3-1,TRBJ1-5,CASSYRGGNQPQHF
TRBV14,TRBJ2-7,CASSRGLGFSYYEQYF
TRBV9,TRBJ1-3,CASSGVNSGNTIYF
TRBV19,TRBJ2-7,CASSPLPVKGYEQYF
TRBV19,TRBJ2-1,CASSIGYSYNEQFF
TRBV29-1,TRBJ1-5,CSVRETSNQPQHF
TRBV11-3,TRBJ2-7,CASSSPHEQYF
TRBV6-2/TRBV6-3,TRBJ2-7,CASRERVYEQYF
TRBV19,TRBJ2-7,CASSMDGRGYEQYF
TRBV12-3/TRBV12-4,TRBJ2-1,CASSLVAGGLYNEQFF
TRBV7-9,TRBJ1-1,CASSPLSFGGSEAFF
TRBV12-3/TRBV12-4,TRBJ1-4,CASSWSENEKLLF
TRBV18,TRBJ2-4,CASSPIGVKNIQYF
TRBV28,TRBJ1-1,CASSATLNTEAFF
TRBV18,TRBJ2-2,CASSGAKNTGELFF
TRBV10-1,TRBJ2-3,CASSVATSGTDTQYF
TRBV27,TRBJ2-2,CASSLGLWAGELFF
TRBV20-1,TRBJ2-7,CSASQTTGDEQYF
TRBV28,TRBJ1-1,CASSLPPGVRTEAFF
TRBV20-1,TRBJ2-7,CSVRLTGGSYEQYF
TRBV2,TRBJ2-7,CAGKSGSYEQYF
TRBV7-9,TRBJ1-4,CASSSSSGPDEKLFF
TRBV6-1,TRBJ1-1,CASSTGIGTEAFF
TRBV12-3/TRBV12-4,TRBJ2-1,CASSQTSGSYNEQFF
TRBV29-1,TRBJ2-2,CSVWSGDGELFF
TRBV27,TRBJ2-7,CASSIAAGSPYEQYF
TRBV10-3,TRBJ1-2,CAISVNNYGYTF
TRBV28,TRBJ2-3,CASRLGSGTDTQYF
TRBV30,TRBJ1-1,CAWVSKGWTEAFF
TRBV2,TRBJ2-2,CASSEAPPRGTGELFF
TRBV29-1,TRBJ2-1,CSVEVRAYNEQFF
TRBV25-1,TRBJ2-5,CASSAEQGRETQYF
TRBV20-1,TRBJ2-1,CSAPPGTTRNEQFF
TRBV20-1,TRBJ2-5,CSAGPGKTQYF
TRBV7-6,TRBJ1-2,CASSPRPGTEGYGYTF
TRBV12-3/TRBV12-4,TRBJ2-2,CASSGDTNTGELFF
TRBV2,TRBJ2-3,CASREIAASRDTQYF